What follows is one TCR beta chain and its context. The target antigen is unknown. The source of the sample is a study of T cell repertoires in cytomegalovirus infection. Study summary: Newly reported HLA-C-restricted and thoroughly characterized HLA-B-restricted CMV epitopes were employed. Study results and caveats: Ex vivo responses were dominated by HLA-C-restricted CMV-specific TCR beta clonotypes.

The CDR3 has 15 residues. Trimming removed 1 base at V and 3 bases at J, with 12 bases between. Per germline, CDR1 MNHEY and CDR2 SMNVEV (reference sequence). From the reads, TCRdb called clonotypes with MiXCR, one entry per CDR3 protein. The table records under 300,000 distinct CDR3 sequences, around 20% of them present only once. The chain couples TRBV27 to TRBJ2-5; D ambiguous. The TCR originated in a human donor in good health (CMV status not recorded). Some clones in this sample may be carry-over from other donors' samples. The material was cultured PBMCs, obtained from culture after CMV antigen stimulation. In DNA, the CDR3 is TGTGCCAGCAGTTTATGGTTTGGGGTGGAAGAGACCCAGTACTTC. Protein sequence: CASSLWFGVEETQYF.